This T cell receptor (beta chain) is drawn from a study of blood T cell repertoires in COVID-19. Study-level information: In each case, the material was cDNA or gDNA derived from T cells, B-cell-depleted T cells, or PBMCs.

The authors' processing: Reference gene primers were amplified, and this amplification served to estimate nucleated cell counts. Assay: immunoSEQ multiplex PCR; the TCRdb copy retains only in-frame clones and omits some. That table supplies the V and J calls and clone size; D and trimming were determined from the DNA. The sample includes some 290,000 clones, roughly 90% of them seen just once. During the 2 weeks before they entered the study, exposed participants had met someone with a PCR-confirmed or clinician-diagnosed COVID-19 case. Germline assignment: CDR1 MRHNA and CDR2 SNTAGT. The CDR3 spans 15 residues. V was clipped by 9 bases and J by 4 bases, with 21 bases between them.

This TCR was sampled from a woman aged 25 to 39 who had been exposed to COVID-19. The J gene is TRBJ1-2, the V gene TRBV6-4, with D maybe TRBD1 (6 bases). Sequencing used PBMCs or T cells enriched from blood (not recorded which). This CDR3 is CARTVAGAGGYGYTF. CDR3 bases: TGTGCCAGAACGGTCGCAGGGGCTGGAGGCTATGGCTACACCTTC.